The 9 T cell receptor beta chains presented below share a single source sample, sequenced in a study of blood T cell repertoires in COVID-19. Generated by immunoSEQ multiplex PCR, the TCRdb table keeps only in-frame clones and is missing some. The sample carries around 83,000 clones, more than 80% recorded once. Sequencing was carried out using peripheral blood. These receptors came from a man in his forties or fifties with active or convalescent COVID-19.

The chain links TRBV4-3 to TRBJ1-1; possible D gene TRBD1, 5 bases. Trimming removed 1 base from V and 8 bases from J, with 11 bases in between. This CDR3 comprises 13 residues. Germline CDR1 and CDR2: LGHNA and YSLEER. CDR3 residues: CASSQVTGSEAFF. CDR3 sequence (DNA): TGCGCCAGCAGCCAAGTCACAGGTTCAGAAGCTTTCTTT.

The CDR3, as DNA: TGTGCCAGCAGGGGGGGACAGGGGGCAAACACAGATACGCAGTATTTT. Protein: CASRGGQGANTDTQYF. The chain employs TRBV2 and TRBJ2-3; 12 bases agree with TRBD1. Germline CDR1 SNHLY, CDR2 FYNNEI. This CDR3 comprises 16 residues. The V and J ends lost 6 bases and 2 bases, in that order; junction bases with no gene match: 6.

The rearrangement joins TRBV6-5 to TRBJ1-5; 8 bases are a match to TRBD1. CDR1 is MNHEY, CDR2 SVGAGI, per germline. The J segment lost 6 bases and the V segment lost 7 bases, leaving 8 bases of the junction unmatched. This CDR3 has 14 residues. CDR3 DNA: TGTGCCAGCACCGCAAGGACAGGGATTCAGCCCCAGCATTTT. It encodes CASTARTGIQPQHF.

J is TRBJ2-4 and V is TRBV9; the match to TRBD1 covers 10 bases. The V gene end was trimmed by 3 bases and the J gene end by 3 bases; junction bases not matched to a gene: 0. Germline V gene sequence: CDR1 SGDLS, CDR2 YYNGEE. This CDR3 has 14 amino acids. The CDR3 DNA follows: TGTGCCAGCAGCGGGACAGGGGGCAAAAACATTCAGTACTTC. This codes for CASSGTGGKNIQYF.

In nucleotides, the CDR3 is TGCGCCAGCAGCCGGGACAGGGGTAGCAATGAGCAGTTCTTC. This sequence encodes CASSRDRGSNEQFF. This sequence joins TRBV5-1 and TRBJ2-1; 10 bases map to TRBD1. The length of the CDR3 is 14 residues. CDR1 is SGHRS, CDR2 YFSETQ, per germline. Trimming cost V 4 bases and J 6 bases; bases outside gene matches: 4.

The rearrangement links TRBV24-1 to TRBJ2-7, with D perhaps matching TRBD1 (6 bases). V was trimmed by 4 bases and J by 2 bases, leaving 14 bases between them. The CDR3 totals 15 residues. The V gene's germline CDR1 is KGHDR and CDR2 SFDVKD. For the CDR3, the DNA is TGTGCCACCAGTGAAGGGGGTCTATTGGCCTACGAGCAGTACTTC. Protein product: CATSEGGLLAYEQYF.

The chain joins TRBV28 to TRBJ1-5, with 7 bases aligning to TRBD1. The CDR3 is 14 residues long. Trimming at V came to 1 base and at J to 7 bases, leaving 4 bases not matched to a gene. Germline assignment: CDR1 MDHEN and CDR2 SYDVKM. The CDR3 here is CASSLSTGRQPQHF. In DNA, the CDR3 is TGTGCCAGCAGTTTATCGACAGGGAGACAGCCCCAGCATTTT. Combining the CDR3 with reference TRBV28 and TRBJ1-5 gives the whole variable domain DVKVTQSSRYLVKRTGEKVFLECVQDMDHENMFWYRQDPGLGLRLIYFSYDVKMKEKGDIPEGYSVSREKKERFSLILESASTNQTSMYLCASSLSTGRQPQHFGDGTRLSIL.

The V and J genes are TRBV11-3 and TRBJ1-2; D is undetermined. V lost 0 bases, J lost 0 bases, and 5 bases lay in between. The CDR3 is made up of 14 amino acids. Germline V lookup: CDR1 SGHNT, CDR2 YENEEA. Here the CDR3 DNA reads TGTGCCAGCAGCTTAGATTCAACTAACTATGGCTACACCTTC. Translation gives CASSLDSTNYGYTF.

The CDR3: CASSSGQGGKFF. The CDR3 DNA follows: TGTGCCAGCAGTTCGGGACAGGGGGGCAAGTTCTTC. The rearrangement uses TRBV27 and TRBJ2-1, with 11 nucleotides matching TRBD1. Losses at the gene ends were 4 bases for V and 14 bases for J; bases not matched to a gene: 4. The CDR3 contains 12 residues. CDR1 and CDR2 from the germline V gene are MNHEY and SMNVEV (reference sequence).